This passage covers 9 T cell receptor beta chains from one sample sequenced in a study of low-dose radiotherapy and immunotherapy resistance in tumors. Time point described: after trial treatment. Treatment meaning: LDRT plus nivolumab, ipilimumab, low-dose cyclophosphamide and aspirin (RACIN trial). First-strand cDNA relied on TRAV- and TRBV-specific primers spanning alpha and beta chains. The TCRs were subjected to amplification over approximately 20 PCR cycles employing a constant-region primer in conjunction with a V-primer adapter. Each CDR3 protein is one row after TCRdb ran MiXCR on the reads. The repertoire includes 95,000 to 100,000 distinct CDR3 sequences, under 25% of them detected once, and approximately 4% sits in the top ten. The sequences come from PBMCs, collected after low-dose radiotherapy plus immunotherapy. These receptors were taken from a male donor with prostate cancer.

This clonotype was seen ten or more times. The CDR3: CASSESRTRLDEQFF. The CDR3 DNA is TGTGCCAGCAGTGAGAGTAGAACCCGCTTGGATGAGCAGTTCTTC. This chain uses TRBV12-3 or TRBV12-4 with TRBJ2-1; no reliable D call. V lost 5 bases and J 8 bases, leaving 19 bases between the germline ends. The CDR3 runs to 15 residues.

This clonotype was seen at least ten times. The chain has TRBV5-6 and TRBJ2-7; 7 bases agree with TRBD1. V shed 4 bases and J 9 bases; nucleotides not matched to a gene: 13. Germline CDR1 reads SGHDT; CDR2 reads YYEEEE. There are 14 residues in the CDR3. This CDR3 is CASSIGTVTLGQYF. The CDR3 DNA is TGTGCCAGCAGCATCGGGACAGTGACACTGGGGCAGTACTTC.

In this sample, this clonotype turned up many times. This chain uses TRBV4-2 with TRBJ2-1; 15 bases are a match to TRBD2. CDR1 LGHNA and CDR2 YNFKEQ come from the germline V gene. This CDR3 spans 16 amino acids. The trim removed 0 bases at V and 9 bases at J, leaving 3 bases unmatched. The CDR3 loop reads CASSQEGLAGGSEQFF. CDR3 nucleotides: TGTGCCAGCAGCCAAGAGGGACTAGCGGGGGGTAGTGAGCAGTTCTTC.

This clonotype was observed many times. This rearrangement joins TRBV6-2 or TRBV6-3 to TRBJ2-2; no firm D call. Germline CDR1 is MNHEY and CDR2 is SVGEGT. The CDR3 loop spans 16 amino acids. The V gene lost 2 bases and the J gene lost 1 base, with 11 bases spanning the gap. The CDR3 nucleotides are TGTGCCAGCAGTTACCCTCCCCGGAGGAACACCGGGGAGCTGTTTTTT. Amino acids: CASSYPPRRNTGELFF.

This clonotype was counted ten times or more. The chain recombines TRBV2 with TRBJ2-5, with 10 nucleotides matching TRBD2. Germline CDR1 SNHLY, CDR2 FYNNEI. V dropped 6 bases and J dropped 0; count of bases not matched to a gene: 7. CDR3 length: 16 amino acids. CDR3 bases: TGTGCCAGCAGGACCCCGGGACTAGCGTACCAAGAGACCCAGTACTTC. This codes for CASRTPGLAYQETQYF.

In its sample, this clonotype was seen many times. V is TRBV7-6 and J is TRBJ2-7; 8 bases are a match to TRBD1. V lost 3 bases, J lost 5 bases, and 9 bases stayed unmatched. Per germline, CDR1 SGHVS and CDR2 FNYEAQ. The CDR3 is 15 residues long. The DNA of the CDR3 is TGTGCCAGCAGCTTGGGGGACAGGCGAGGAGACGAGCAGTACTTC. Encoded protein: CASSLGDRRGDEQYF. Filled out from reference TRBV7-6 and TRBJ2-7, the complete variable domain reads GAGVSQSPRYKVTKRGQDVALRCDPISGHVSLYWYRQALGQGPEFLTYFNYEAQQDKSGLPNDRFSAERPEGSISTLTIQRTEQRDSAMYRCASSLGDRRGDEQYFGPGTRLTVT.

This clonotype was recorded at least ten times. The V and J genes are TRBV7-7 and TRBJ2-2; 7 nucleotides agree with TRBD2. The germline gives CDR1 SSHAT, CDR2 FNYEAQ (reference sequence). This CDR3 is 13 amino acids long. This CDR3 reads CASGRQSTGELFF. CDR3 bases: TGTGCTAGCGGGCGACAGAGCACCGGGGAGCTGTTTTTT. Drawing the rest from reference TRBV7-7 and TRBJ2-2, the complete variable domain is GAGVSQSPRYKVTKRGQDVTLRCDPISSHATLYWYQQALGQGPEFLTYFNYEAQPDKSGLPSDRFSAERPEGSISTLTIQRTEQRDSAMYRCASGRQSTGELFFGEGSRLTVL.

This clonotype appeared many times. The chain carries TRBV5-1 and TRBJ1-1; D is unclear. V lost 7 bases to trimming and J lost 1 base, with 11 bases between them. Germline loops: CDR1 SGHRS, CDR2 YFSETQ. There are 13 residues in the CDR3. The CDR3 coding sequence is TGCGCCAGCTCCCAAGCCACGAACACTGAAGCTTTCTTT. Protein: CASSQATNTEAFF.

At least ten counts were recorded for this clonotype. The chain couples TRBV20-1 to TRBJ1-5, with D perhaps matching TRBD1 (5 bases). V lost 5 bases, J lost 7 bases, and 18 bases lay in between. The germline V gene has CDR1 DFQATT and CDR2 SNEGSKA (reference sequence). The CDR3 spans 14 residues. CDR3 residues: CSAPGRAGGQPQHF. The CDR3 DNA sequence: TGCAGTGCTCCTGGGAGGGCCGGGGGGCAGCCCCAGCATTTT.